This TCR beta chain was captured by sequencing in a study of identical twins. This clonotype has only a few counts. A single record per CDR3 protein comes from TCRdb applying MiXCR to the 5' RACE reads. The table lists about 530,000 distinct CDR3 sequences, 20% to 25% of them singletons. These same data were also listed under a study on yellow fever vaccine responses in identical twins.

The TCR was taken from a woman younger than 35 in good health. Sequences were obtained from CD4+ T cells sorted from blood.

In DNA, the CDR3 is TGCAGTGCTCAACAAGAAAGCTACAATGAGCAGTTCTTC. This codes for CSAQQESYNEQFF. The J gene is TRBJ2-1, the V gene TRBV20-1, with D unresolved. Per germline, CDR1 DFQATT and CDR2 SNEGSKA (reference sequence). V lost 5 bases and J 3 bases, leaving 11 bases between the germline ends. CDR3 size: 13 residues.